One and the same sample provided the 27 T cell receptor beta chains below, sequenced in a study of T cell repertoires in cytomegalovirus infection. TCRdb reprocessed the reads via MiXCR and lists one record per CDR3 protein. The sample has some 180,000 distinct CDR3 sequences; 17% are singletons. The sequenced material came from CD8+ T cells from PBMCs. The receptors derive from a human donor in good health (CMV status not recorded). Some clones in this sample may be carry-over from other donors' samples.

V gene TRBV28 combines with J gene TRBJ2-1, with 9 bases fitting TRBD2. The length of the CDR3 is 18 residues. Trimming removed 2 bases from V and 5 bases from J; junction bases left unmatched: 13. Germline V gives CDR1 MDHEN, CDR2 SYDVKM. This chain's CDR3 is CASSLGRGGAANDNEQFF. CDR3 in DNA: TGTGCCAGCAGTTTAGGACGCGGGGGGGCCGCTAATGACAATGAGCAGTTCTTC.

The rearrangement links TRBV6-2 or TRBV6-3 to TRBJ2-1; D ambiguous. V was cut by 0 bases and J by 6 bases, with 15 bases left in between. Germline CDR1 and CDR2: MNHEY and SVGEGT. The CDR3 totals 16 residues. CDR3 amino acids: CASSYSILVPGNEQFF. As DNA, the CDR3 is TGTGCCAGCAGTTACTCGATATTGGTGCCGGGCAATGAGCAGTTCTTC.

This clonotype was observed a few times. CDR3 sequence reads: CASSSFSGLAYEQYF. The CDR3 bases are TGTGCCAGCAGCTCCTTTAGCGGGTTGGCCTACGAGCAGTACTTC. The chain recombines TRBV7-6 with TRBJ2-7; TRBD2 matches at 7 bases. Losses at the gene ends were 4 bases for V and 2 bases for J; bases not matched to a gene: 8. CDR1 is SGHVS, CDR2 FNYEAQ, per germline. CDR3 length: 15 residues.

The table lists this clonotype with a few counts. V usage is TRBV7-9 and J usage is TRBJ1-2, with 10 bases that match TRBD1. Germline V CDR1 and CDR2: SEHNR, FQNEAQ (reference sequence). With V trimmed by 3 bases and J by 7 bases, 5 bases remained unmatched. The CDR3 extends over 14 amino acids. This chain's CDR3 is CASSFGQGDRGYTF. CDR3 DNA: TGTGCCAGCAGCTTCGGACAGGGGGATCGTGGCTACACCTTC.

This clonotype was counted ten times or more. This chain uses TRBV28 with TRBJ2-7; 9 positions match TRBD1. After removal of 5 bases from V and 3 bases from J, the junction contained 14 bases not matched to a gene. Per the germline V gene, CDR1 is MDHEN and CDR2 is SYDVKM. This CDR3 has 17 amino acids. The CDR3 sequence is CASSPGTGIGGRYEQYF. The CDR3 nucleotides read TGTGCCAGCAGTCCCGGGACAGGGATTGGGGGCCGCTACGAGCAGTACTTC.

The chain carries TRBV20-1 and TRBJ1-1; D unresolved. Looked up from germline, CDR1 is DFQATT and CDR2 is SNEGSKA (reference sequence). V lost 3 bases, J lost 0 bases, and 14 bases lay in between. The CDR3 has 15 amino acids. CDR3 amino acids: CSASLAAPLNTEAFF. Here the CDR3 DNA reads TGCAGTGCTAGTTTGGCAGCGCCTTTGAACACTGAAGCTTTCTTT.

This clonotype was picked up a small number of times. This chain connects TRBV7-9 to TRBJ1-1, with TRBD1 matching 9 bases. V dropped 4 bases and J dropped 4; count of bases not matched to a gene: 4. CDR1 and CDR2 (germline): SEHNR, FQNEAQ (reference sequence). This CDR3 is built from 14 residues. As DNA, the CDR3 is TGTGCCAGCAGCTCGGGACAGGGCAGCACTGAAGCTTTCTTT. Translated: CASSSGQGSTEAFF.

The table lists this clonotype with many counts. This chain joins TRBV7-2 and TRBJ2-3; the match to TRBD2 covers 14 bases. V lost 5 bases to trimming and J lost 4 bases; unmatched junction nucleotides: 5. Per germline, CDR1 SGHTA and CDR2 FQGNSA. CDR3 size: 16 residues. The CDR3 DNA reads TGTGCCAGCAGCCGACTAGCGGGGGGGCCTCCAGATACGCAGTATTTT. Translated, it gives CASSRLAGGPPDTQYF.

This clonotype has a handful of counts. The chain couples TRBV6-2 or TRBV6-3 to TRBJ2-3; D may correspond to TRBD1 or TRBD2 (5 bases each). Germline CDR1 and CDR2: MNHEY and SVGEGT. The CDR3 is made up of 14 amino acids. Trimming stripped 6 bases from V and 1 base from J, with 11 bases between. The CDR3 bases are TGTGCCAGCAGATCGCGAGGGGGCACAGATACGCAGTATTTT. It codes for CASRSRGGTDTQYF.

This clonotype has just one count. The CDR3 DNA is TGTGCCACCAGCAGGTCTAGGGGTGCCGGGGAGCTGTTTTTT. Translated: CATSRSRGAGELFF. The V gene is TRBV15, the J gene TRBJ2-2; possibly TRBD1 for D (5 bases). CDR3 size: 14 residues. The V gene lost 3 bases and the J gene lost 6 bases, with 11 bases spanning the gap. Germline V lookup: CDR1 LNHNV, CDR2 YYDKDF (reference sequence). The full variable domain, rest sourced from reference TRBV15 and TRBJ2-2, is DAMVIQNPRYQVTQFGKPVTLSCSQTLNHNVMYWYQQKSSQAPKLLFHYYDKDFNNEADTPDNFQSRRPNTSFCFLDIRSPGLGDTAMYLCATSRSRGAGELFFGEGSRLTVL.

The rearrangement joins TRBV4-3 to TRBJ1-2; TRBD1 might be the D (5 bases). CDR3 size: 15 residues. Looked up from germline, CDR1 is LGHNA and CDR2 is YSLEER. The V end lost 6 bases, the J end lost 2 bases, and 16 bases lay between the germline ends. In nucleotides, the CDR3 is TGCGCCAGCAGTAGGGGAGGCTCAAAGAACTATGGCTACACCTTC. This gives the protein CASSRGGSKNYGYTF.

This clonotype was counted between two and nine times. The gene calls are TRBV7-2 and TRBJ2-3; TRBD2 is a possible D gene (7 bases). Germline values: CDR1 SGHTA, CDR2 FQGNSA. The CDR3 is made up of 15 amino acids. Trimming took off 5 bases at V and 4 bases at J, with 16 bases between the two ends. The CDR3 reads CASSPWIGGADTQYF. CDR3 DNA: TGTGCCAGCAGCCCCTGGATAGGGGGGGCAGATACGCAGTATTTT.

The chain links TRBV7-6 to TRBJ1-5; D unresolved. This CDR3 contains 13 residues. Germline V CDR1 and CDR2: SGHVS, FNYEAQ. Trimming took off 2 bases at V and 3 bases at J, with 5 bases between the two ends. The CDR3 sequence is CASSLLLNQPQHF. As DNA, the CDR3 is TGTGCCAGCAGCTTACTGCTCAATCAGCCCCAGCATTTT.

The rearrangement joins TRBV18 to TRBJ1-6, with D unclear. This CDR3 has 17 residues. V was shortened by 2 bases and J by 7 bases, with 18 bases between the two germline ends. Germline V lookup: CDR1 KGHSH, CDR2 LQKENI. This chain's CDR3 is CASSPWYSGADNSPLHF. The DNA for the CDR3 is TGTGCCAGCTCACCATGGTATTCGGGAGCCGACAATTCACCCCTCCACTTT. The complete variable domain, with remaining parts taken from reference TRBV18 and TRBJ1-6, reads NAGVMQNPRHLVRRRGQEARLRCSPMKGHSHVYWYRQLPEEGLKFMVYLQKENIIDESGMPKERFSAEFPKEGPSILRIQQVVRGDSAAYFCASSPWYSGADNSPLHFGNGTRLTVT.

A few counts support this clonotype. The J gene is TRBJ2-1, the V gene TRBV7-3, with D tentatively TRBD2 (7 bases). This CDR3 has 15 residues. Germline loops: CDR1 SGHTA, CDR2 FQGTGA. The V and J ends lost 5 bases and 4 bases respectively, with 15 bases between them. In nucleotides, the CDR3 is TGTGCCAGCAGCCTCGGGGGGCTAAGTTACAATGAGCAGTTCTTC. Translating it yields CASSLGGLSYNEQFF. Drawing the rest from reference TRBV7-3 and TRBJ2-1, the complete variable domain is GAGVSQTPSNKVTEKGKYVELRCDPISGHTALYWYRQSLGQGPEFLIYFQGTGAADDSGLPNDRFFAVRPEGSVSTLKIQRTERGDSAVYLCASSLGGLSYNEQFFGPGTRLTVL.

The genes are TRBV27 and TRBJ2-7, with a tentative D call TRBD1 (6 bases). Germline lookup yields CDR1 MNHEY and CDR2 SMNVEV (reference sequence). V was shortened by 5 bases and J by 0 bases, with 14 bases between the two germline ends. CDR3 length: 15 residues. CDR3 DNA: TGTGCCAGCAGTGCCGGACAGACAGTCTCCTACGAGCAGTACTTC. Translating it yields CASSAGQTVSYEQYF.

The chain uses TRBV6-6 and TRBJ2-7, with unresolved D. Germline V gene sequence: CDR1 MNHNY, CDR2 SVGAGI (reference sequence). This CDR3 has 12 residues. The ends were cut back, 4 bases at V and 7 bases at J, with 11 bases in the middle. The CDR3 loop reads CASSSLLREQYF. DNA of the CDR3: TGTGCCAGCAGTTCACTACTCCGAGAGCAGTACTTC.

This clonotype came up a few times. At one end, the junction sequence differs from germline, possibly due to a read error. This chain connects TRBV4-1 to TRBJ1-1; D is undetermined. This CDR3 is 12 amino acids long. The germline V gene encodes CDR1 MGHRA and CDR2 YSYEKL. The CDR3 region is CASSQDTSTVSF. The CDR3 nucleotides are TGCGCCAGCAGCCAAGATACCTCGACCGTCAGCTTT.

This clonotype was observed a handful of times. The genes are TRBV9 and TRBJ1-2; no clear D. Germline assignment: CDR1 SGDLS and CDR2 YYNGEE. V shed 0 bases and J shed 2 bases, with 8 bases lying between them. This CDR3 region has 14 residues. CDR3: CASSVDTANYGYTF. Here the CDR3 DNA reads TGTGCCAGCAGCGTAGATACGGCCAACTATGGCTACACCTTC.

The CDR3 coding sequence is TGTGCCAGCAGCCAACTCACGGGCTACGAGCAGTACTTC. This sequence encodes CASSQLTGYEQYF. The chain combines TRBV3-1 with TRBJ2-7; D unresolved. With 2 bases removed from V and 3 bases from J, the gap between germline ends came to 8 bases. In germline, CDR1 is LGHDT, CDR2 YNNKEL (reference sequence). The CDR3 loop spans 13 amino acids.

The chain has TRBV9 and TRBJ1-3, with a weak D call TRBD1 (6 bases). Per germline, CDR1 SGDLS and CDR2 YYNGEE. V lost 1 base and J lost 0, with 8 bases in between. CDR3 length: 15 residues. CDR3 sequence: CASSVTGHSGNTIYF. The CDR3 coding sequence is TGTGCCAGCAGCGTAACGGGACACTCTGGAAACACCATATATTTT.

This clonotype was observed a handful of times. This CDR3 is CASSQGGQGLYNEQFF. DNA for the CDR3: TGCGCCAGCAGCCAGGGGGGACAGGGACTATACAATGAGCAGTTCTTC. The J gene is TRBJ2-1, the V gene TRBV4-1, with TRBD1 matching over 9 bases. V shed 3 bases and J 4 bases; nucleotides not matched to a gene: 7. Germline assignment: CDR1 MGHRA and CDR2 YSYEKL. The CDR3 contains 16 residues.

The CDR3 DNA reads as TGCAGTGCTATGGGGTGGATCGGCACCTACGAGCAGTACTTC. Residues: CSAMGWIGTYEQYF. J is TRBJ2-7 and V is TRBV20-1, with D uncertain. The CDR3 has 14 residues. The germline V gene has CDR1 DFQATT and CDR2 SNEGSKA (reference sequence). V dropped 4 bases and J dropped 2 bases, with 15 bases sitting between them.

This clonotype was counted a few times. The gene calls are TRBV12-3 or TRBV12-4 and TRBJ1-2; D remains unclear. The germline V and J ends were trimmed by 7 bases and 4 bases, with 22 bases remaining between them. This CDR3 region has 16 residues. DNA for the CDR3: TGTGCCAGCATCCCTGGGAGGTACGGTTCGGTCTATGGCTACACCTTC. The encoded protein is CASIPGRYGSVYGYTF.

The V call is TRBV28, the J call TRBJ2-2; 14 nucleotides match TRBD2. Per the germline V gene, CDR1 is MDHEN and CDR2 is SYDVKM. The CDR3 length is 16 residues. V lost 3 bases, J lost 4 bases, and 1 base stayed unmatched. The CDR3 nucleotides are TGTGCCAGCAGTTTGGGACTAGCGGGGGCCACCGGGGAGCTGTTTTTT. Encoded protein: CASSLGLAGATGELFF.

The rearrangement joins TRBV2 to TRBJ2-7, with D perhaps matching TRBD1 or TRBD2 (6 bases each). This CDR3 comprises 12 residues. Germline V gene lookup returns CDR1 SNHLY and CDR2 FYNNEI. V lost 6 bases and J lost 4, with 10 bases in between. CDR3: CASSEGGYEQYF. In nucleotides, the CDR3 is TGTGCCAGCAGCGAGGGGGGTTACGAGCAGTACTTC.

The chain joins TRBV6-2 or TRBV6-3 to TRBJ1-1, with a tentative D call TRBD1 (5 bases). Trimming took off 5 bases at V and 5 bases at J, with 12 bases between the two ends. This CDR3 is 13 amino acids long. Per germline, CDR1 MNHEY and CDR2 SVGEGT. The CDR3 coding sequence is TGTGCCAGCAGTAAGGATCGACAGACTGAAGCTTTCTTT. Translating it yields CASSKDRQTEAFF.